Below are 2 T cell receptor beta chains sequenced from a single sample in a study of beta chain features in type 1 diabetes. The isolated RNA, all of it, was reverse transcribed, so expressed TCRB transcripts were what got sequenced. Using immunoSEQ multiplex PCR, the repertoire was profiled, and TCRdb retains in-frame clones only, with some absent. The data show 860,000 or so clones, roughly a sixth seen once. Sequencing was done on a sample of naive CD4+ T cells from blood. The receptors derive from a woman aged 18 to 35 in good health.

The chain combines TRBV9 with TRBJ2-7; 9 nucleotides match TRBD2. The length of the CDR3 is 18 residues. J lost 3 bases, V lost 0 bases, and 13 bases had no gene match. Germline lookup yields CDR1 SGDLS and CDR2 YYNGEE. CDR3 protein: CASSVGTASGIVNYEQYF. The CDR3 DNA is TGTGCCAGCAGCGTAGGGACCGCTAGCGGGATTGTTAACTACGAGCAGTACTTC.

The rearrangement joins TRBV5-1 to TRBJ2-1, with 8 positions matching TRBD2. The CDR3 sequence is 15 residues long. J gave up 6 bases and V 6 bases, and 11 bases lay outside the gene matches. The V gene's germline CDR1 is SGHRS and CDR2 YFSETQ. The CDR3 region has the DNA TGCGCCAGCACCTACATAGCGGGAAGCGTCAATGAGCAGTTCTTC. This encodes CASTYIAGSVNEQFF.